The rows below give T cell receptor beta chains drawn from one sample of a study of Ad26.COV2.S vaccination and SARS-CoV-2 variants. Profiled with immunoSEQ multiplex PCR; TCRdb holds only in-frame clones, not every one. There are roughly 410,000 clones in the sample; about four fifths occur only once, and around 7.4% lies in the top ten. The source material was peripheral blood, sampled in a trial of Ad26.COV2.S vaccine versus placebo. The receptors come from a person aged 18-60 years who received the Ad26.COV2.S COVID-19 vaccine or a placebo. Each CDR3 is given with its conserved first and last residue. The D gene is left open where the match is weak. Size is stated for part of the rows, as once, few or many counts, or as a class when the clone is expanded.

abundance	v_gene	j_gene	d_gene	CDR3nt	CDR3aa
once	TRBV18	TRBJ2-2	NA	TGTGCCAGCACTGGGGGATTGGACACCGGGGAGCTGTTTTTT	CASTGGLDTGELFF
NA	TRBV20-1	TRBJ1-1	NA	TGCAGTGCTTCGACGAGACCCCAAGCTTTCTTT	CSASTRPQAFF
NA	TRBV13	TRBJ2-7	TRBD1	TGTGCCAGCAGCTCTGGGACAGGGTTTTACGAGCAGTACTTC	CASSSGTGFYEQYF
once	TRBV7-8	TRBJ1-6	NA	TGTGCCAGCAGCTTAAGACGCCTTACTTCACCCCTCCACTTT	CASSLRRLTSPLHF
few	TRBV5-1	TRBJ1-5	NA	TGCGCCAGCAGCTTTGGTAACAATCAGCCCCAGCATTTT	CASSFGNNQPQHF
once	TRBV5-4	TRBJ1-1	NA	TGTGCCAGCAGCTTGGGCAGGGGCGGAGCTTTCTTT	CASSLGRGGAFF
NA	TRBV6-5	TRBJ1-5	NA	TGTGCCAGCGCCAGGGGAGAAGGACAGCCCCAGCATTTT	CASARGEGQPQHF
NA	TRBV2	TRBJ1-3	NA	TGTGCCAGCAGTGATGTGGGTTTAATGGTCCCCATATATTTT	CASSDVGLMVPIYF
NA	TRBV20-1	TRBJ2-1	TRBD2	TGCAGTGCTAGTCGACTAGCGGGTCGGAATGAGCAGTTCTTC	CSASRLAGRNEQFF
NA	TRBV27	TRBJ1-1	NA	TGTGCCAGCAGCACTTTGGGGCAAAACACTGAAGCTTTCTTT	CASSTLGQNTEAFF
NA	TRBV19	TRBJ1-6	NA	TGTGCCAGTAGCGTAGGGGAGTCCTATAATTCACCCCTCCACTTT	CASSVGESYNSPLHF
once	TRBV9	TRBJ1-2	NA	TGTGCCAGCAGCGTCGGGGGCTCTACTAACTATGGCTACACCTTC	CASSVGGSTNYGYTF
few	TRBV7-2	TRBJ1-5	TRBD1	TGTGCCAGCAGTCGAACACAGGGGGCCGAGCAGCCCCAGCATTTT	CASSRTQGAEQPQHF
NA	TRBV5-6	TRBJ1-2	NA	TGTGCCAGCAGCTTGGAGGGGGTTTCATATGGCTACACCTTC	CASSLEGVSYGYTF
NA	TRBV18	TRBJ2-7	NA	TGTGCCAGCTCACCAAGCATCTCCTACGAGCAGTACTTC	CASSPSISYEQYF
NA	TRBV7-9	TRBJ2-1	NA	TGTGCCAGCAGCCCCGCCTGGACAGCCTACAATGAGCAGTTCTTC	CASSPAWTAYNEQFF